This T cell receptor (beta chain) was identified in a study of CXCR3-negative and CXCR3-positive naive CD8 T cells. Points from the study as a whole: Similar TRBV-TRBJ gene usage was seen in naive CXCR3-negative and CXCR3-positive cells, but not in memory cells. Diversity in memory CD8+ cells fell much lower than the comparably high levels seen in both naive subsets. Across naive subsets, surface CD5 expression was comparable, and TCR strength was inferred from properties of the TRB CDR3. In CXCR3-positive naive cells, the TRB CDR3s were more hydrophobic than in CXCR3-negative naive cells.

Definition of naive CD8+ T cells rested on a CD45RO-CCR7+CD27+CD95- profile. UMI-labeled 5' RACE TRB cDNA libraries were prepared from the cells. TCRdb reprocessed the 5' RACE reads, with one entry per CDR3 protein and no DNA. The sample totals over 95,000 distinct CDR3 sequences. Of note for this clonotype: Its antigen is not identified.

The CDR3 runs 14 residues. The germline CDR1 and CDR2 sequences are MDHEN and SYDVKM. The TCR sequence derives from a human donor in good health. Some clones in this sample may be carry-over from other donors' samples. The sample taken for sequencing was naive CXCR3+ CD8+ T cells from blood. The sample's subset: CD45RO-CCR7+CD27+CD95- naive CD8+ T cells expressing CXCR3 (TNR3+). The chain is built from TRBV28 and TRBJ1-3; TCRdb selects TRBD1, and the lack of DNA leaves this call unchecked. CDR3 protein: CASSLGTNGNTIYF.